A selection of T cell receptor beta chains follows, all from one sample in a study of CD4 T cells in lung cancer. The antigens of these receptors remain unknown. Profiling relied on immunoSEQ multiplex PCR, and the TCRdb table lists in-frame clones only, not all of them. The sample holds roughly 220 clones, 90% seen once. The sequencing sample was made of a CD4+ T cell line or clone grown in culture. These receptors were obtained from a woman aged 55 to 70 with non-small cell lung cancer. Some clones in this sample may be carry-over from other donors' samples. CDR3s include the opening cysteine and the closing phenylalanine or tryptophan. A D gene is named only where the DNA matches it firmly. A row's size may be missing; if present it is once, few, many or a size class.

. | . | TRBJ2-5 | TRBV7-3 | TGTGCCAGCAGCTCACGGCCCGGGGAGACCCAGTACTTC | CASSSRPGETQYF
. | . | TRBJ1-4 | TRBV6-6 | TGTGCCAGCAGTTACCCAGGGGTGGAAAAACTGTTTTTT | CASSYPGVEKLFF
. | . | TRBJ2-3 | TRBV7-2 | TGTGCCAGCAGCCCGCCGGCAGCCAGGAGGACAGATACGCAGTATTTT | CASSPPAARRTDTQYF
. | . | TRBJ1-1 | TRBV18 | TGTGCCAGCTCACCACCTTTGGGGGGCTTAGGGACTGAAGCTTTCTTT | CASSPPLGGLGTEAFF
. | . | TRBJ2-1 | TRBV7-6 | TGTGCCAGCAGCTTAGATACAGCCAGCTCCTACAATGAGCAGTTCTTC | CASSLDTASSYNEQFF
. | . | TRBJ1-5 | TRBV7-8 | TGTGCCAGCAGCAGAGGCAGGGTTGGTCAGCCCCAGCATTTT | CASSRGRVGQPQHF
. | . | TRBJ1-2 | TRBV5-4 | TGTGCCAGCAGAGGTCCAGGACCATCCTATGGCTACACCTTC | CASRGPGPSYGYTF
. | TRBD2 | TRBJ2-6 | TRBV5-4 | TGTGCCACCGCGGGAGCTGGGGCCAACGTCCTGACTTTC | CATAGAGANVLTF
. | TRBD1 | TRBJ1-2 | TRBV18 | TGTGCAGCTCACCGACGGGACAGGAGCTATGGCTACACCTTC | CAAHRRDRSYGYTF
once | TRBD1 | TRBJ1-1 | TRBV27 | TGTGCCAGCAGTTTCAAGACAGGGAGTCTCTGGAACACTGAAGCTTTCTTT | CASSFKTGSLWNTEAFF
. | . | TRBJ2-3 | TRBV10-3 | TGTGCCATCAGTAATACAGATACGCAGTATTTT | CAISNTDTQYF
. | TRBD2 | TRBJ2-5 | TRBV4-1 | TGCGCCAGCAGCCATCCGGGACTAGCGGGAGGGCCGGTAGAGACCCAGTACTTC | CASSHPGLAGGPVETQYF
. | TRBD1 | TRBJ1-2 | TRBV18 | TGTGCCAGCTCACCGACGGGACAGGAGCTATGGCACACCTTC | CASSPTGQELWHTF
. | . | TRBJ2-5 | TRBV7-2 | TGTGCCAGCAGCTTCCAAGAGACCCAGTACTTC | CASSFQETQYF
. | TRBD1 | TRBJ1-2 | TRBV19 | TGTGCCAGTAGTATGGGGACAGGGGGCGACTATGGCTACACCTTC | CASSMGTGGDYGYTF
. | . | TRBJ2-5 | TRBV2 | TGTGCCAGCAGCTCACGGCCCGGGGAGACCCAGTACTTC | CASSSRPGETQYF
hyperexpanded | . | TRBJ1-1 | TRBV5-1 | TGCGCCAGCAGCTTGGGGCAGACGAACACTGAAGCTTTCTTT | CASSLGQTNTEAFF
. | . | TRBJ2-1 | TRBV6-5 | TGTGCCAGCAGCCCCGACACGAATGAGCAGTTCTTC | CASSPDTNEQFF
. | . | TRBJ2-3 | TRBV4-1 | TGCGCCAGCAGCCCTGAATGGGATCCCGTCCGGGGTACGCAGTATTTT | CASSPEWDPVRGTQYF
. | . | TRBJ1-5 | TRBV7-8 | TGTGCCAGCAGCTTAGGGGGGCTAGGGGAAGACCCAGCCCAGCATTTT | CASSLGGLGEDPAQHF
. | . | TRBJ1-1 | TRBV10-3 | TGTGCCATCACGGGGACCCCGGGAACTGAAGCTTTCTTT | CAITGTPGTEAFF
. | . | TRBJ2-3 | TRBV18 | TGTGCCAGCTCACCCTATAAGGACGGCACAGATACGCAGTATTTT | CASSPYKDGTDTQYF
. | TRBD1 | TRBJ2-7 | TRBV15 | TGTGCCACCAGCAGAGATCTTGGACAGGCCTACGAGCAGTACTTC | CATSRDLGQAYEQYF
. | TRBD1 | TRBJ2-7 | TRBV7-2 | TGTGCCAGCAGCTTAGGACAGGGGTTCACCTACGAGCAGTACTTC | CASSLGQGFTYEQYF
. | TRBD2 | TRBJ2-7 | TRBV19 | TGTGCCAGTACCACAACCGGCGGGAGGGCCTCCGAGCAGTACTTC | CASTTTGGRASEQYF